Listed below are T cell receptor beta chains from one sample, sequenced in a study of T cells expressing NK-cell markers. Following a re-call of the 5' RACE reads, TCRdb has one entry per CDR3 protein and lacks DNA. The table for this sample gives roughly 150,000 distinct CDR3 sequences. The specimen was blood T cells: a sorted CD56 or NKG2C T cell subset, CD4+ or CD8+ T cells, or bulk PBMC T cells (not recorded which). The receptors were gathered from a man aged 18-69 years in good health. The CDR3 runs from the conserved cysteine through the conserved F or W.

CDR3: CASSYATNYGYTF; J: TRBJ1-2; V: TRBV6-2/TRBV6-3
CDR3: CSAGGRGGTSPGYTF; J: TRBJ1-2; V: TRBV20-1
CDR3: CASSQYEGARTDTQYF; J: TRBJ2-3; V: TRBV4-2
CDR3: CASSAGEANEKLFF; J: TRBJ1-4; V: TRBV6-1
CDR3: CASSLGENSPLHF; J: TRBJ1-6; V: TRBV28
CDR3: CASSQQGVKNIQYF; J: TRBJ2-4; V: TRBV7-2
CDR3: CASSPDWGGNGEQFF; J: TRBJ2-1; V: TRBV6-4
CDR3: CASSFSGGNTGELFF; J: TRBJ2-2; V: TRBV5-4
CDR3: CASSLQGAGYEQYF; J: TRBJ2-7; V: TRBV27
CDR3: CASSQPRNRDAAYEQYF; J: TRBJ2-7; V: TRBV18
CDR3: CASSHLTGGYTF; J: TRBJ1-2; V: TRBV13
CDR3: CASSQERPSGGNTGELFF; J: TRBJ2-2; V: TRBV3-1
CDR3: CASSQAHPWNPSTIYF; J: TRBJ1-3; V: TRBV3-1
CDR3: CASSVGGATTSYEQYF; J: TRBJ2-7; V: TRBV9
CDR3: CASSLTKTGGPYEQYF; J: TRBJ2-7; V: TRBV5-1
CDR3: CASNLFRTGNYEQYF; J: TRBJ2-7; V: TRBV6-1
CDR3: CASSIQVAYEQYF; J: TRBJ2-7; V: TRBV19
CDR3: CASSMWTVNTEAFF; J: TRBJ1-1; V: TRBV19
CDR3: CASSSLQNSPLHF; J: TRBJ1-6; V: TRBV6-5
CDR3: CASSQDLGSYNEQFF; J: TRBJ2-1; V: TRBV3-1
CDR3: CASSEALAVSLYEQYF; J: TRBJ2-7; V: TRBV2
CDR3: CASSPTEVSTDTQYF; J: TRBJ2-3; V: TRBV5-1
CDR3: CSVEDRGLIEAFF; J: TRBJ1-1; V: TRBV29-1
CDR3: CASSLIGTGLTSYEQYF; J: TRBJ2-7; V: TRBV7-2
CDR3: CASSDWTGRGQPQHF; J: TRBJ1-5; V: TRBV6-1
CDR3: CASSLHPDSRGAVGELFF; J: TRBJ2-2; V: TRBV11-1
CDR3: CASSYSAGGTYEQYF; J: TRBJ2-7; V: TRBV6-2/TRBV6-3
CDR3: CASSLWASTNEKLFF; J: TRBJ1-4; V: TRBV7-8
CDR3: CATSAGAKGETQYF; J: TRBJ2-5; V: TRBV24-1
CDR3: CASSPQGQANYEQYF; J: TRBJ2-7; V: TRBV9
CDR3: CSVEGQGFYGYTF; J: TRBJ1-2; V: TRBV29-1
CDR3: CASNGDPYEQYF; J: TRBJ2-7; V: TRBV28
CDR3: CASSNLAGGGLTGELFF; J: TRBJ2-2; V: TRBV12-3/TRBV12-4
CDR3: CASSKGTYNEQFF; J: TRBJ2-1; V: TRBV2
CDR3: CASSEEDSSGNTIYF; J: TRBJ1-3; V: TRBV6-1
CDR3: CATSIGWGLSYEQYF; J: TRBJ2-7; V: TRBV15
CDR3: CSVEEGQGQNEKLFF; J: TRBJ1-4; V: TRBV29-1
CDR3: CASSGGGAGPEAFF; J: TRBJ1-1; V: TRBV7-9
CDR3: CASSLGGADNEQFF; J: TRBJ2-1; V: TRBV7-8
CDR3: CASTILGTSGEQFF; J: TRBJ2-1; V: TRBV12-3/TRBV12-4
CDR3: CASSLASPLGTHEQYF; J: TRBJ2-7; V: TRBV11-2
CDR3: CASLHGEAKNIQYF; J: TRBJ2-4; V: TRBV23-1
CDR3: CASRGGGRDEQYF; J: TRBJ2-7; V: TRBV5-1
CDR3: CASSLQGGRSRRNTEAFF; J: TRBJ1-1; V: TRBV7-3
CDR3: CASSFLGGGNEKLFF; J: TRBJ1-4; V: TRBV5-1
CDR3: CASVPPATGAVDYGYTF; J: TRBJ1-2; V: TRBV7-9
CDR3: CSVRDITSGNTIYF; J: TRBJ1-3; V: TRBV29-1
CDR3: CATSGTGQETQYF; J: TRBJ2-5; V: TRBV15
CDR3: CASSDRGRGTDTQYF; J: TRBJ2-3; V: TRBV27
CDR3: CASSLPGISEQYF; J: TRBJ2-7; V: TRBV11-1
CDR3: CASSPISGQGVAYEQYF; J: TRBJ2-7; V: TRBV19
CDR3: CASSERTSGGSYNEQFF; J: TRBJ2-1; V: TRBV7-6